This TCR beta chain was recorded in a study of T cells in Graves' hyperthyroidism and ophthalmopathy (dated by TCRdb to about 2019). About the study as a whole: Peripheral blood was sampled at the time of initial diagnosis, prior to any treatment. TCR V-J signatures able to tell the groups apart were searched for in a discovery cohort of 95 to 100 patients, of whom roughly 42 had Graves' ophthalmopathy and roughly 58 had stable Graves' hyperthyroidism. Prospective prediction of ophthalmopathy was tested in an independent validation cohort consisting of roughly 20 hyperthyroidism patients and more than 15 patients who later progressed to ophthalmopathy. For training and testing, the 100 or so patients in the discovery cohort were randomly divided in a 7:3 ratio. Thyroid tissue and blood T-cell repertoires from six Graves' hyperthyroidism patients were also compared in the study. After blood sampling, hyperthyroidism patients were treated with methimazole at a starting dose of 30 mg daily, and ophthalmopathy patients were treated with high-dose intravenous methylprednisolone. TCR Vbeta CDR3 sequencing of around 130 peripheral blood samples (43 ophthalmopathy, under 80 hyperthyroidism and some 17 progressor patients) is reported in the paper. General conclusions and limits of the study: Most expanded thyroid clonotypes (frequency above 0.001) were also detected in blood, suggesting blood repertoires may reflect thyroid immune responses. Ophthalmopathy was separated from stable hyperthyroidism by a 13 V-J signature model, with around 90% sensitivity and roughly 84% specificity obtained in cross-validation and 80%/75% obtained in testing. No statistical method was used to fix the sample size in advance, and group allocation was not hidden from the investigators. In validation, the model predicted progression to ophthalmopathy a median of about 5.9 months before onset, with approximately 70% sensitivity and 72.22% specificity.

Stable Graves' hyperthyroidism was defined as no progression to ophthalmopathy during 18 months of follow-up. The hyperthyroidism patients were between 18 and 65 years old and newly diagnosed, with a disease duration of less than 2 months. The study excluded patients with uncontrolled infections, other autoimmune diseases, pregnancy or lactation. Clinical symptoms, serum thyroxine and TRAb, thyroid ultrasound, and orbital computed tomography formed the basis for the diagnoses. Ficoll-Paque density gradient centrifugation was used to isolate PBMCs from under 11 ml of fresh peripheral blood. Total RNA was extracted with Trizol reagent, and quality was checked on an Agilent 2100 Bioanalyzer. Counted from cysteine to phenylalanine, this CDR3 has 16 amino acids. Only the CDR3 DNA stays, 48 bases, in frame from base 1. According to the germline V gene (reference sequence), CDR1 reads SEHNR and CDR2 reads FQNEAQ. From V the trimming removes 3 bases and from J it removes 5 bases, while the gene matches leave 9 bases of the junction unaccounted for.

Amplification of TCR beta CDR3 regions was carried out from RNA transcripts. The first round of RT-PCR for the TCR CDR3 was performed with the HTBI primer set and the Qiagen OneStep RT-PCR kit. Libraries were constructed in a second round of multiplex PCR, after which size selection and purification were carried out. Sequencing of the libraries was done on an Illumina HiSeq2000 using paired-end 100 bp reads. The original pipeline was this. SOAPnuke was used to process the raw data, removing reads that contained adapters or uncalled bases, had a mean Phred below 15, or lacked an exact match to the constant primer or identifier. High-quality paired reads were merged using COPE v1.2.5, and each unique nucleotide sequence was defined as a clonotype. MiTCR v1.1 was used to align the clonotypes against IMGT TRBV, TRBD and TRBJ reference segments. Only V-J combinations with frequency above 0.0001, covering 99% to 99.2% of repertoires, were analysed. A TCS score was defined as the ratio of F50 (clonal expansion) to E x V (chaos), with BLOSUM62-based TCRdist applied between CDR3 peptides within each V-J. Welch's t-statistics and random forest reduced just over 500 V-J features to 10 to 15, which were used in a naive Bayes classifier (R e1071). In TCRdb, the public reads were trimmed at Q25 with fastp and aligned with MiXCR, with productive beta chains retained. One record per CDR3 amino acid sequence lists the most common genes and DNA. The V and J calls and clone size come from TCRdb's table, not from the authors' own analysis. The sample data list over 500,000 distinct CDR3 sequences, and about 14% of these were observed just once. The ten most abundant clones make up approximately 15% of the sample.

About this clonotype itself: Its antigen has not been determined. Base qualities are missing; no much larger clone stands one base away.

This chain joins TRBV7-9 to TRBJ2-7, with 11 junctional bases fitting TRBD2. The sequence was collected from a middle-aged woman with Graves' hyperthyroidism. Material for sequencing was blood. The bases are TGTGCCAGCAGCTTGCCAACTAGCGGGAGTGCGAACGAGCAGTACTTC. Its product reads: CASSLPTSGSANEQYF.